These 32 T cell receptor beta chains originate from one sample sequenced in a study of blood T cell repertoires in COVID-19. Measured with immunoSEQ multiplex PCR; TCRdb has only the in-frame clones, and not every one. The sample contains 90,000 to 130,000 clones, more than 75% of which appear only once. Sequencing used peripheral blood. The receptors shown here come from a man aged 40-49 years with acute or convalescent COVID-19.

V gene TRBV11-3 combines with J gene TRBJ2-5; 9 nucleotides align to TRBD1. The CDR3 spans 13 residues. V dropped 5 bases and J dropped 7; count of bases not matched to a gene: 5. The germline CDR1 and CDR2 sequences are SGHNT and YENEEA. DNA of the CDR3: TGTGCCAGCAGCACAGGGGGCGCGGGGACCCAGTACTTC. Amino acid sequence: CASSTGGAGTQYF.

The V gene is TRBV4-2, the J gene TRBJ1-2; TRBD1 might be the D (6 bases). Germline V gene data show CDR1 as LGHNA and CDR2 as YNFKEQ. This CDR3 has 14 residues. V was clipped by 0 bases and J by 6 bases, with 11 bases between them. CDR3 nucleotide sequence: TGTGCCAGCAGCCAAGATCGGGGGGGCGATGGCTACACCTTC. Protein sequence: CASSQDRGGDGYTF.

CDR3 protein: CASSLTVETQYF. The CDR3 DNA sequence: TGCGCCAGCAGCTTGACTGTCGAGACCCAGTACTTC. The rearrangement joins TRBV5-1 to TRBJ2-5, with unresolved D. Trimming took 1 base from V and 5 from J, leaving 6 bases between them. CDR3 length equals 12 residues. CDR1 and CDR2 (germline): SGHRS, YFSETQ.

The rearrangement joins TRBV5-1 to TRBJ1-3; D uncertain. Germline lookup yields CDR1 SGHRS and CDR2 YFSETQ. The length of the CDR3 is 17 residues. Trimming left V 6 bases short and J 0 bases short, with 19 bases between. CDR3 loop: CASTWSPASLSGNTIYF. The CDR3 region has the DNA TGCGCCAGCACGTGGAGTCCAGCCTCGCTCTCTGGAAACACCATATATTTT.

The CDR3 sequence is CASSLGQYTGELFF. CDR3 DNA sequence: TGTGCCAGCAGCTTGGGACAGTACACCGGGGAGCTGTTTTTT. The chain is built from TRBV7-7 and TRBJ2-2; TRBD1 matches at 7 bases. Trimming at V came to 3 bases and at J to 3 bases, leaving 1 base not matched to a gene. The CDR3 is 14 amino acids. The V gene's germline CDR1 is SSHAT and CDR2 FNYEAQ (reference sequence).

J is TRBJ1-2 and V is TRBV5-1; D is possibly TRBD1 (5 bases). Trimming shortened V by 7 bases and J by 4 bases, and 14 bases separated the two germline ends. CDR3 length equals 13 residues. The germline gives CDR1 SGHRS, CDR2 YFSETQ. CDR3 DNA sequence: TGCGCCAGCGGGGGGTTAGGGACCTATGGCTACACCTTC. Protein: CASGGLGTYGYTF.

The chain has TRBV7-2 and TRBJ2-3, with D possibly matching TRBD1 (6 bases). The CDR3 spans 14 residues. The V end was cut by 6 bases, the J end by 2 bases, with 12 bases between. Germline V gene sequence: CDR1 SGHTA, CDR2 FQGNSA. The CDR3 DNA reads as TGTGCCAGCAGACAGGGAGCCCACACAGATACGCAGTATTTT. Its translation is CASRQGAHTDTQYF.

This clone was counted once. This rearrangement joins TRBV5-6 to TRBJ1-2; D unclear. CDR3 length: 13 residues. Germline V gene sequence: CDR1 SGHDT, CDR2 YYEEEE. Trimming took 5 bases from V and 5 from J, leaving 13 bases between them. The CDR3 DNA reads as TGTGCCAGCAGGACGGGAGGCCCGTATGGCTACACCTTC. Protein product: CASRTGGPYGYTF. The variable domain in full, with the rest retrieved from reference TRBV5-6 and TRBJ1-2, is DAGVTQSPTHLIKTRGQQVTLRCSPKSGHDTVSWYQQALGQGPQFIFQYYEEEERQRGNFPDRFSGHQFPNYSSELNVNALLLGDSALYLCASRTGGPYGYTFGSGTRLTVV.

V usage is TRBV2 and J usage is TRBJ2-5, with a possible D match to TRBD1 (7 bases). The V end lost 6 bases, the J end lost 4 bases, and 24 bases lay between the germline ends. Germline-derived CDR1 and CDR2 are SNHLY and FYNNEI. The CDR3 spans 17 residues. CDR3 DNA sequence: TGTGCCAGCAGGAAGGGGGCGTCTAGCGCCTCCGGAGAGACCCAGTACTTC. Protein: CASRKGASSASGETQYF.

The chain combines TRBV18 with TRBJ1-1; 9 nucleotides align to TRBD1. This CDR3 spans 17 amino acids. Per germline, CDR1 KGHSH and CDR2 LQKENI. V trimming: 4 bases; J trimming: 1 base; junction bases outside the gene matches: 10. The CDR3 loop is CASSLDRDRVPNTEAFF. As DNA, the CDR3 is TGTGCCAGCTCACTCGATCGGGACAGGGTGCCGAACACTGAAGCTTTCTTT.

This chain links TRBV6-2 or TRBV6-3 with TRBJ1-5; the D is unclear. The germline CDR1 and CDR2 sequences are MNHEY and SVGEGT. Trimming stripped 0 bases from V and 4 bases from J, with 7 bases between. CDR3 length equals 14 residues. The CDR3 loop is CASSYSTLNQPQHF. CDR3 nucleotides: TGTGCCAGCAGTTACTCGACACTGAATCAGCCCCAGCATTTT.

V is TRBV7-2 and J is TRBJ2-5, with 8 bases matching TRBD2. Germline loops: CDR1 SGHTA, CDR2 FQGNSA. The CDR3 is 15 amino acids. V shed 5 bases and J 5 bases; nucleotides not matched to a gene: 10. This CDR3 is CASSPLGTSGETQYF. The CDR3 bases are TGTGCCAGCAGCCCCCTCGGTACTAGCGGCGAGACCCAGTACTTC. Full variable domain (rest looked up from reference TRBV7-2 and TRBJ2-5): GAGVSQSPSNKVTEKGKDVELRCDPISGHTALYWYRQSLGQGLEFLIYFQGNSAPDKSGLPSDRFSAERTGGSVSTLTIQRTQQEDSAVYLCASSPLGTSGETQYFGPGTRLLVL.

The chain's CDR3 is CASSPASGKRSNQPQHF. DNA for the CDR3: TGTGCCAGCTCCCCGGCGTCAGGAAAACGGAGCAATCAGCCCCAGCATTTT. The chain couples TRBV18 to TRBJ1-5; no clear D. V lost 6 bases and J 1 base, leaving 19 bases between the germline ends. The CDR3 runs 17 residues. CDR1 and CDR2 from the germline V gene are KGHSH and LQKENI.

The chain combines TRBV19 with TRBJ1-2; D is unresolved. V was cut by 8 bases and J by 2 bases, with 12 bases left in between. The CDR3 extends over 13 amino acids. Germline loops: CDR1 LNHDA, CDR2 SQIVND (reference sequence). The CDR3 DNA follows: TGTGCCAGTCACCATATCCAGAACTATGGCTACACCTTC. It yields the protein CASHHIQNYGYTF.

CDR3 DNA sequence: TGTGCCAGCAGCTTGGGCAGGGTGGAAAAGCAGCCCCAGCATTTT. It specifies CASSLGRVEKQPQHF. The V and J genes are TRBV5-5 and TRBJ1-5, with D possibly matching TRBD1 (5 bases). V lost 0 bases and J 7 bases, leaving 14 bases between the germline ends. The CDR3 runs to 15 residues. Germline-derived CDR1 and CDR2 are SGHKS and YYEKEE (reference sequence).

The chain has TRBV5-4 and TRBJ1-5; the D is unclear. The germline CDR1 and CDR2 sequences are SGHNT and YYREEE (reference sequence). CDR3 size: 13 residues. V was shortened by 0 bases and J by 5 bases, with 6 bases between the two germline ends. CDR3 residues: CASSLDQDQPQHF. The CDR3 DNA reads TGTGCCAGCAGCTTGGACCAGGATCAGCCCCAGCATTTT.

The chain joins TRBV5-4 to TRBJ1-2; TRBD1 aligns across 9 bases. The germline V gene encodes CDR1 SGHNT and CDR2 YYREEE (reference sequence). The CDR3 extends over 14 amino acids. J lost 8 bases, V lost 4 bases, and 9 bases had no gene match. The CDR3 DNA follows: TGTGCCAGCAGCCAGACAGGGGGAGAGGACGGCTACACCTTC. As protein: CASSQTGGEDGYTF. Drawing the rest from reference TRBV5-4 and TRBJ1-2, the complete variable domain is ETGVTQSPTHLIKTRGQQVTLRCSSQSGHNTVSWYQQALGQGPQFIFQYYREEENGRGNFPPRFSGLQFPNYSSELNVNALELDDSALYLCASSQTGGEDGYTFGSGTRLTVV.

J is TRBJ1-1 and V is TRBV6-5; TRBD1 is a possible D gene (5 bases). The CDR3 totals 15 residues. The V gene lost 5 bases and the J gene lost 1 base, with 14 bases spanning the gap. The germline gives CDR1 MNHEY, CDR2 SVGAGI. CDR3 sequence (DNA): TGTGCCAGCAGTAAGTTATTGACAGAGAACACTGAAGCTTTCTTT. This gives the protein CASSKLLTENTEAFF.

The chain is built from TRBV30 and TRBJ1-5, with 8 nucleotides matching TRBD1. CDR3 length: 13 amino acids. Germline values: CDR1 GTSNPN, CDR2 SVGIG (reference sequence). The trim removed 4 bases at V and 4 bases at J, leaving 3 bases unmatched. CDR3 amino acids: CAWTQGANQPQHF. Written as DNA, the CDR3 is TGTGCCTGGACGCAGGGGGCAAATCAGCCCCAGCATTTT. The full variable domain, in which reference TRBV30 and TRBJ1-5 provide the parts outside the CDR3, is SQTIHQWPATLVQPVGSPLSLECTVEGTSNPNLYWYRQAAGRGLQLLFYSVGIGQISSEVPQNLSASRPQDRQFILSSKKLLLSDSGFYLCAWTQGANQPQHFGDGTRLSIL.

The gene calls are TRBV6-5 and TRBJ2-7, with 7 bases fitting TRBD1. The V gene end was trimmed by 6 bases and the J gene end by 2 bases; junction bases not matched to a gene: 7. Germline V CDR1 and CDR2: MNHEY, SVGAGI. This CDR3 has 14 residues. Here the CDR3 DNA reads TGTGCCAGCAGACTGGACAGGACGACCTACGAGCAGTACTTC. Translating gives CASRLDRTTYEQYF.

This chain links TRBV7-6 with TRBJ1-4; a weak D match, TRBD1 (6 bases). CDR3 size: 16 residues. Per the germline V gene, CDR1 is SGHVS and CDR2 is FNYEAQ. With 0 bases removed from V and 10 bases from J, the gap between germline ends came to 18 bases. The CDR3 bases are TGTGCCAGCAGCTTAGCCTTGAGAGGGGGTATTGGAAAACTGTTTTTT. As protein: CASSLALRGGIGKLFF.

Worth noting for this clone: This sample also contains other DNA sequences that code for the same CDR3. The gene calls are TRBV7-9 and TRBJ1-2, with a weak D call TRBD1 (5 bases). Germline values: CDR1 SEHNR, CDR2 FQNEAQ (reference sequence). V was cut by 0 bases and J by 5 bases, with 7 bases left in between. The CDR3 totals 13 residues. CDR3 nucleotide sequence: TGTGCCAGCAGCTTAGCTGGGGGGTATGGCTACACCTTC. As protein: CASSLAGGYGYTF.

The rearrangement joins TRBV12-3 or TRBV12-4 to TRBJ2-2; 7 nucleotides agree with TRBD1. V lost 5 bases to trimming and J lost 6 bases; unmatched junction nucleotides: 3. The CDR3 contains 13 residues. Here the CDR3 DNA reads TGTGCCAGCAGTATAAGGGGGCCCGGGGAGCTGTTTTTT. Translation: CASSIRGPGELFF.

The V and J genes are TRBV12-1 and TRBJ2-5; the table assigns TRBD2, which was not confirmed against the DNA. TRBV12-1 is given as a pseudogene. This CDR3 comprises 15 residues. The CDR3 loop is CASSFAAGLGETQYF. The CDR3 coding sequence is TGTGCCAGCAGCTTTGCAGCGGGGTTGGGGGAGACCCAGTACTTC.

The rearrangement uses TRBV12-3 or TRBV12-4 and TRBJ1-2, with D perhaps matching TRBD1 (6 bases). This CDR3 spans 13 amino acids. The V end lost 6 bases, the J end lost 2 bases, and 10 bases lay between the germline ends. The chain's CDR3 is CASSSGVNYGYTF. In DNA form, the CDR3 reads TGTGCCAGCAGCTCAGGGGTCAACTATGGCTACACCTTC.

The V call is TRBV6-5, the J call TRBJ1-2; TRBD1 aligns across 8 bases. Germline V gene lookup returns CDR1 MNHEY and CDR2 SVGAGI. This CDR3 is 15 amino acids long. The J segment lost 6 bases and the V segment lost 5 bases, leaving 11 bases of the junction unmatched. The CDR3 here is CASSLQSGQGHGYTF. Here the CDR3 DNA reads TGTGCCAGCAGTCTACAAAGTGGACAGGGCCATGGCTACACCTTC.

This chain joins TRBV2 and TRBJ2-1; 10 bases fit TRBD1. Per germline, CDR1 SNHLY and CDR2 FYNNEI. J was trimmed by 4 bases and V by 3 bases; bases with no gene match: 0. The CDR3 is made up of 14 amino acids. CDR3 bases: TGTGCCAGCAGTGAGGGACAGGGGTACAATGAGCAGTTCTTC. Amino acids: CASSEGQGYNEQFF.

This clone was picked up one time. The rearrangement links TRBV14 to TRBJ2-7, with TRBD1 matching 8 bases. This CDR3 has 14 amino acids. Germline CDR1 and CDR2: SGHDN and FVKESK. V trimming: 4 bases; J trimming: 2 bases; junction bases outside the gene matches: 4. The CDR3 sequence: CASSLQGVAYEQYF. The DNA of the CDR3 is TGTGCCAGCAGCCTACAGGGGGTAGCCTACGAGCAGTACTTC. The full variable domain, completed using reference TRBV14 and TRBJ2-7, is EAGVTQFPSHSVIEKGQTVTLRCDPISGHDNLYWYRRVMGKEIKFLLHFVKESKQDESGMPNNRFLAERTGGTYSTLKVQPAELEDSGVYFCASSLQGVAYEQYFGPGTRLTVT.

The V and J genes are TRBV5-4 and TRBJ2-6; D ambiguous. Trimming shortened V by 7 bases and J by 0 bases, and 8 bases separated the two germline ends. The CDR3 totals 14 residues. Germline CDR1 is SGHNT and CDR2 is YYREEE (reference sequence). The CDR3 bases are TGTGCCAGCGGTCACAACTCTGGGGCCAACGTCCTGACTTTC. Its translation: CASGHNSGANVLTF.

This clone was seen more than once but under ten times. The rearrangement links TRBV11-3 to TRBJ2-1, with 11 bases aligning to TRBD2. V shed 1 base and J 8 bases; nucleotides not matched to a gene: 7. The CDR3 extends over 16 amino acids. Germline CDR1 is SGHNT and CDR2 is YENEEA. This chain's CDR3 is CASSLGVAGGEDEQFF. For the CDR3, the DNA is TGTGCCAGCAGCTTAGGGGTAGCGGGAGGGGAGGATGAGCAGTTCTTC.

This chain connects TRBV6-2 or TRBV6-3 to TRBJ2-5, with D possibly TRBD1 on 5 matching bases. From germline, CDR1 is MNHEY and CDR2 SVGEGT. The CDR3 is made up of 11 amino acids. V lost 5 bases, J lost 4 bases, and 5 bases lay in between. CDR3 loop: CASSQGETQYF. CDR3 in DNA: TGTGCCAGCAGTCAGGGAGAGACCCAGTACTTC.

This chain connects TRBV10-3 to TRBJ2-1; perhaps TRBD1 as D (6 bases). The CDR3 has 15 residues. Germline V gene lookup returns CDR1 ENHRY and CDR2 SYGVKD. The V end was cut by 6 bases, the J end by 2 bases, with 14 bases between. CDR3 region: CAIREPGQAYNEQFF. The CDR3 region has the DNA TGTGCCATCAGAGAACCGGGACAAGCCTACAATGAGCAGTTCTTC.